These T cell receptor beta chains were read from a single sample in a study of identical twins. Each CDR3 protein is one row after TCRdb ran MiXCR on the 5' RACE reads. The sample carries approximately 250,000 distinct CDR3 sequences, 5.5% to 7.5% recorded once. Separately, the same data were catalogued under a study of T cells expressing NK-cell markers.

Source material: CD8+ T cells sorted from blood. The receptors were sampled from a woman under 30 in good health. Both conserved end residues are part of each CDR3. Fields, in order: D gene, clone size, J gene, V gene, CDR3 protein, CDR3 DNA. The D gene is left open where the match is weak. A row's size may be missing; if present it is once, few, many or a size class.

D: -; size: few; J: TRBJ1-1; V: TRBV12-5; CDR3: CASGLLGYTEAFF; DNA: TGTGCTAGTGGCCTCCTGGGGTACACTGAAGCTTTCTTT
D: -; size: few; J: TRBJ1-2; V: TRBV12-3/TRBV12-4; CDR3: CASSLVVGYTF; DNA: TGTGCCAGCAGTTTAGTCGTTGGCTACACCTTC
D: -; size: many; J: TRBJ2-5; V: TRBV4-3; CDR3: CASSQIRGAPETQYF; DNA: TGCGCCAGCAGCCAAATACGGGGGGCCCCAGAGACCCAGTACTTC
D: -; size: few; J: TRBJ2-5; V: TRBV9; CDR3: CASSSGGGVETQYF; DNA: TGTGCCAGCAGTAGCGGAGGGGGGGTAGAGACCCAGTACTTC
D: -; size: many; J: TRBJ2-3; V: TRBV7-9; CDR3: CASSLESDTQYF; DNA: TGTGCCAGCAGCTTAGAATCAGATACGCAGTATTTT
D: TRBD2; size: -; J: TRBJ2-2; V: TRBV27; CDR3: CASLGAGGRGELFF; DNA: TGTGCCAGCCTAGGTGCGGGAGGTAGGGGGGAGCTGTTTTTT
D: TRBD1; size: many; J: TRBJ2-7; V: TRBV5-1; CDR3: CASSSGMPYQDRAYEQYF; DNA: TGCGCCAGCAGCTCCGGGATGCCCTACCAGGACAGGGCATACGAGCAGTACTTC
D: TRBD1; size: many; J: TRBJ2-1; V: TRBV7-9; CDR3: CASSPQGGTPLYNEQFF; DNA: TGTGCCAGCAGCCCGCAAGGGGGCACTCCCTTATACAATGAGCAGTTCTTC
D: -; size: -; J: TRBJ2-1; V: TRBV4-2; CDR3: CASSLVGSIAATGGEQFF; DNA: TGTGCCAGCAGCCTAGTGGGCAGTATAGCGGCTACCGGGGGTGAGCAGTTCTTC
D: -; size: -; J: TRBJ1-5; V: TRBV5-1; CDR3: CASSLTGALNQPQHF; DNA: TGCGCCAGCAGCTTGACGGGGGCCCTCAATCAGCCCCAGCATTTT
D: -; size: many; J: TRBJ2-5; V: TRBV27; CDR3: CASSPTEGETQYF; DNA: TGTGCCAGCAGCCCCACAGAGGGCGAGACCCAGTACTTC
D: TRBD2; size: many; J: TRBJ2-7; V: TRBV4-3; CDR3: CASSHTSGRAEEQYF; DNA: TGCGCCAGCAGCCATACTAGCGGGAGGGCCGAGGAGCAGTACTTC
D: -; size: many; J: TRBJ2-3; V: TRBV13; CDR3: CASRRGAGLDTQYF; DNA: TGTGCCAGCAGGCGGGGAGCTGGGTTGGATACGCAGTATTTT
D: TRBD1; size: -; J: TRBJ2-7; V: TRBV29-1; CDR3: CSVRTGGGYEQYF; DNA: TGCAGCGTTCGGACAGGGGGCGGATACGAGCAGTACTTC
D: -; size: -; J: TRBJ1-4; V: TRBV6-1; CDR3: CASSPSGPEKLFF; DNA: TGTGCCAGCAGTCCCTCAGGCCCTGAAAAACTGTTTTTT
D: -; size: many; J: TRBJ2-7; V: TRBV3-1; CDR3: CASSQDLHGSYEQYF; DNA: TGTGCCAGCAGCCAAGATCTGCACGGGTCCTACGAGCAGTACTTC
D: -; size: few; J: TRBJ2-7; V: TRBV29-1; CDR3: CSVVDGRAYEQYF; DNA: TGCAGCGTTGTCGACGGTAGAGCCTACGAGCAGTACTTC
D: -; size: -; J: TRBJ2-5; V: TRBV29-1; CDR3: CSVVRIETQYF; DNA: TGCAGCGTTGTGAGAATAGAGACCCAGTACTTC
D: TRBD2; size: few; J: TRBJ2-1; V: TRBV6-2/TRBV6-3; CDR3: CASSPTVAGRGNEQFF; DNA: TGTGCCAGCAGCCCAACCGTAGCGGGTCGGGGGAATGAGCAGTTCTTC
D: -; size: -; J: TRBJ2-7; V: TRBV12-3/TRBV12-4; CDR3: CASSSDTGHPGSAYEQYF; DNA: TGTGCCAGCAGCTCCGATACGGGACACCCCGGTAGCGCCTACGAGCAGTACTTC
D: -; size: -; J: TRBJ2-1; V: TRBV6-1; CDR3: CASTGGWSGPNNEQFF; DNA: TGTGCCAGCACCGGAGGGTGGAGCGGACCCAACAATGAGCAGTTCTTC
D: -; size: few; J: TRBJ2-1; V: TRBV7-9; CDR3: CASSLARGSEQFF; DNA: TGTGCCAGCAGCTTAGCGAGGGGGTCGGAGCAGTTCTTC
D: -; size: few; J: TRBJ2-7; V: TRBV27; CDR3: CASSQTGRAYEQYF; DNA: TGTGCCAGCAGTCAAACGGGCAGAGCCTACGAGCAGTACTTC
D: TRBD2; size: many; J: TRBJ2-7; V: TRBV20-1; CDR3: CSARPFTSGRTVGQYF; DNA: TGCAGTGCTAGACCATTCACTAGCGGGAGGACGGTAGGGCAGTACTTC
D: TRBD1; size: few; J: TRBJ2-5; V: TRBV12-3/TRBV12-4; CDR3: CASSSRDRVYETQYF; DNA: TGTGCCAGCAGCTCCCGGGACAGGGTTTACGAGACCCAGTACTTC
D: -; size: few; J: TRBJ1-1; V: TRBV6-6; CDR3: CASSTPSEAFF; DNA: TGTGCCAGCAGTACCCCGAGTGAAGCTTTCTTT
D: -; size: many; J: TRBJ2-1; V: TRBV5-1; CDR3: CASSLDARKQFF; DNA: TGCGCCAGCAGCTTGGATGCGAGAAAGCAGTTCTTC
D: TRBD1; size: -; J: TRBJ2-1; V: TRBV9; CDR3: CASSVTGGYNEQFF; DNA: TGTGCCAGCAGCGTGACAGGGGGCTACAATGAGCAGTTCTTC
D: -; size: few; J: TRBJ1-2; V: TRBV3-1; CDR3: CASSHLKIATPEPYGYTF; DNA: TGTGCCAGCAGCCACTTGAAGATTGCGACACCGGAGCCCTATGGCTACACCTTC
D: -; size: -; J: TRBJ2-2; V: TRBV19; CDR3: CASSIIGAGELFF; DNA: TGTGCCAGTAGTATAATCGGGGCCGGGGAGCTGTTTTTT
D: -; size: -; J: TRBJ2-3; V: TRBV7-8; CDR3: CASSPHPTDTQYF; DNA: TGTGCCAGCAGCCCTCACCCCACAGATACGCAGTATTTT
D: -; size: -; J: TRBJ2-6; V: TRBV12-5; CDR3: CASGLVGAGANVLTF; DNA: TGTGCTAGTGGTTTGGTAGGGGCTGGGGCCAACGTCCTGACTTTC
D: TRBD1; size: -; J: TRBJ1-1; V: TRBV9; CDR3: CASSVGEGAEAFF; DNA: TGTGCCAGCAGCGTAGGAGAGGGGGCGGAAGCTTTCTTT
D: -; size: few; J: TRBJ1-1; V: TRBV5-1; CDR3: CASSPSERNTEAFF; DNA: TGCGCCAGCAGCCCCTCTGAGAGGAACACTGAAGCTTTCTTT
D: -; size: many; J: TRBJ1-2; V: TRBV7-9; CDR3: CASSSTGGRTF; DNA: TGTGCCAGCAGCTCGACAGGCGGTAGGACCTTC
D: TRBD2; size: few; J: TRBJ2-1; V: TRBV20-1; CDR3: CSAHLGLAGEGTYNEQFF; DNA: TGCAGTGCTCACTTGGGACTAGCGGGAGAGGGAACCTACAATGAGCAGTTCTTC
D: -; size: -; J: TRBJ2-7; V: TRBV6-5; CDR3: CASTGHPYEQYF; DNA: TGTGCCAGCACGGGACATCCGTACGAGCAGTACTTC
D: -; size: -; J: TRBJ1-1; V: TRBV19; CDR3: CASVWGSEAFF; DNA: TGTGCCAGTGTGTGGGGCAGTGAAGCTTTCTTT
D: -; size: few; J: TRBJ2-7; V: TRBV5-1; CDR3: CASSLGGENEQYF; DNA: TGCGCCAGCAGCTTAGGGGGGGAGAACGAGCAGTACTTC
D: -; size: few; J: TRBJ2-5; V: TRBV13; CDR3: CASSLAGAGETQYF; DNA: TGTGCCAGCAGCTTAGCAGGGGCTGGGGAGACCCAGTACTTC
D: -; size: few; J: TRBJ2-7; V: TRBV4-1; CDR3: CASSQEVLSPYEQYF; DNA: TGCGCCAGCAGCCAAGAGGTCCTAAGCCCCTACGAGCAGTACTTC
D: TRBD1; size: -; J: TRBJ2-2; V: TRBV7-3; CDR3: CASSYDRGYANTGELFF; DNA: TGTGCCAGCAGCTACGACAGGGGTTACGCGAACACCGGGGAGCTGTTTTTT
D: -; size: few; J: TRBJ1-5; V: TRBV7-9; CDR3: CASSSGLRNQPQHF; DNA: TGTGCCAGCAGCTCGGGACTTAGGAATCAGCCCCAGCATTTT
D: -; size: many; J: TRBJ2-1; V: TRBV6-2/TRBV6-3; CDR3: CASSFAEDPANEQFF; DNA: TGTGCCAGCAGTTTTGCCGAGGACCCCGCCAATGAGCAGTTCTTC
D: TRBD1; size: few; J: TRBJ1-2; V: TRBV14; CDR3: CASSQFRTGGYGYTF; DNA: TGTGCCAGCAGCCAGTTCCGGACAGGGGGGTATGGCTACACCTTC
D: -; size: -; J: TRBJ2-5; V: TRBV6-5; CDR3: CASSYTMGFQETQYF; DNA: TGTGCCAGCAGTTATACAATGGGGTTCCAAGAGACCCAGTACTTC